Many counts were recorded for the clone carrying this T cell receptor beta chain. What it binds is unknown. The data derive from a study of T cell repertoires in cytomegalovirus infection. In the study overall: Evidence of both CMV infection and a matching HLA type came from public TCR beta signatures. Notes on the study in general: The study found HLA-C-restricted CMV-specific TCR beta clonotypes dominating the ex vivo response.

From the reads, TCRdb called clonotypes with MiXCR, one entry per CDR3 protein. The sample lists some 800,000 distinct CDR3 sequences; 30% to 35% were seen once. The CDR3 length is 13 residues. Germline V gene sequence: CDR1 SGHTA, CDR2 FQGNSA. J lost 6 bases, V lost 3 bases, and 5 bases had no gene match. The rearrangement joins TRBV7-2 to TRBJ2-7; 7 nucleotides match TRBD2. The source material was cultured CD8+ T cells from PBMCs, sampled from culture after CMV antigen stimulation. The TCR was taken from a human donor in good health (CMV status not recorded). Some clones in this sample may be carry-over from other donors' samples. CDR3 in DNA: TGTGCCAGCAGCTTTACTAGCGCTGGCGAGCAGTACTTC. This translates into CASSFTSAGEQYF.